The T cell receptor beta chain described here comes from a study of T cells after posttransplantation cyclophosphamide. Notes on the study in general: Skin or GI-infiltrating T cells shared few TRB sequences with blood.

Busulfan-fludarabine conditioning, marrow transplant, and cyclophosphamide on days +3 and +4 were administered. V was clipped by 6 bases and J by 7 bases; unmatched bases: 11. The CDR3 extends over 17 amino acids. The V gene's germline CDR1 is WNHNN and CDR2 SYGVQD (reference sequence). Ten or more counts support this clone. What it binds is unknown. Clones were read by immunoSEQ multiplex PCR, and TCRdb kept only the in-frame ones, dropping some. Sampling found over 15,000 clones, none seen once. The V and J genes are TRBV10-1 and TRBJ2-2, with TRBD2 matching over 13 bases. The receptor was derived from a female patient aged 30 to 40 who received an allogeneic stem cell transplant from a related donor, was CMV-positive, and had no GVHD. Some T cells may be the graft donor's. Material: PBMCs, obtained after allogeneic stem cell transplant with posttransplant cyclophosphamide. DNA for the CDR3: TGCGCCAGCAGGGCCGGACTAGCGGGAGCAGATGGCGGGGAGCTGTTTTTT. It encodes CASRAGLAGADGGELFF.